These T cell receptor beta chains were read from a single sample in a study of cytomegalovirus exposure and HLA in healthy donors. This table comes from immunoSEQ multiplex PCR, and its TCRdb copy is limited to in-frame clones, with some not included. The table includes roughly 140,000 clones, around 87% detected once. The specimen sequenced was PBMCs. Every receptor here comes from a young man in good health and CMV-seropositive. Both conserved end residues are part of each CDR3. A D gene is named only where the DNA matches it firmly. Expanded clones get a size class; other rows say once, few or many, or leave the size out.

abundance: few; d_gene: -; j_gene: TRBJ1-6; v_gene: TRBV9; CDR3nt: TGTGCCAGCAGTTTGGGAGAAAGCCTCCACTTT; CDR3aa: CASSLGESLHF
abundance: -; d_gene: TRBD1; j_gene: TRBJ1-2; v_gene: TRBV27; CDR3nt: TGTGCCAGCAGTTTATGGCCCGGGACAGCCACTAACTATGGCTACACCTTC; CDR3aa: CASSLWPGTATNYGYTF
abundance: -; d_gene: -; j_gene: TRBJ1-4; v_gene: TRBV15; CDR3nt: TGTGCCACCAGCAGAGACAGGGCCCTGGGGGAAAAACTGTTTTTT; CDR3aa: CATSRDRALGEKLFF
abundance: -; d_gene: -; j_gene: TRBJ1-3; v_gene: TRBV19; CDR3nt: TGTGCCAGTAGTGACAGGCGCCGCTCTGGAAACACCATATATTTT; CDR3aa: CASSDRRRSGNTIYF
abundance: -; d_gene: -; j_gene: TRBJ1-1; v_gene: TRBV30; CDR3nt: TGTGCCTCTACACAGGGCCCGGGCACTGAAGCTTTCTTT; CDR3aa: CASTQGPGTEAFF
abundance: -; d_gene: -; j_gene: TRBJ1-5; v_gene: TRBV19; CDR3nt: TGTGCCAGTACACCGGGGGTTAGCAATCAGCCCCAGCATTTT; CDR3aa: CASTPGVSNQPQHF
abundance: -; d_gene: TRBD2; j_gene: TRBJ2-4; v_gene: TRBV5-6; CDR3nt: TGTGCCAGCAGCCATACCGGGGGGGGGACCCCCCAATACTTC; CDR3aa: CASSHTGGGTPQYF
abundance: -; d_gene: -; j_gene: TRBJ1-6; v_gene: TRBV7-2; CDR3nt: TGTGCCAGCAGCTTAGAGAGGTATAATTCACCCCTCCACTTT; CDR3aa: CASSLERYNSPLHF
abundance: -; d_gene: TRBD2; j_gene: TRBJ2-7; v_gene: TRBV27; CDR3nt: TGTGCCAGCAGTCTGACCCGGGAGGGGCCGGGTGGGCAGTACTTC; CDR3aa: CASSLTREGPGGQYF
abundance: -; d_gene: -; j_gene: TRBJ2-7; v_gene: TRBV27; CDR3nt: TGTGCCAGCAGTTTTTGGGGCAAGGGTCGGAACGAGCAGTACTTC; CDR3aa: CASSFWGKGRNEQYF
abundance: -; d_gene: TRBD2; j_gene: TRBJ2-1; v_gene: TRBV16; CDR3nt: TGTGCCAGCAGCCAACTGAGCGGGGGGAGAGAAGATGAGCAGTTCTTC; CDR3aa: CASSQLSGGREDEQFF
abundance: -; d_gene: -; j_gene: TRBJ1-6; v_gene: TRBV7-8; CDR3nt: TGTGCCAGCAGCTTAGACAGACCTGGGAATTCACCCCTCCACTTT; CDR3aa: CASSLDRPGNSPLHF
abundance: -; d_gene: TRBD1; j_gene: TRBJ2-1; v_gene: TRBV7-3; CDR3nt: TGTGCCAGCAGCTTAGACAGGGGGTCGATGCATGAGCAGTTCTTC; CDR3aa: CASSLDRGSMHEQFF
abundance: -; d_gene: -; j_gene: TRBJ1-2; v_gene: TRBV6-4; CDR3nt: TGTGCCAGCAGTGACTCCGGGGAGGGCTACACCTTC; CDR3aa: CASSDSGEGYTF
abundance: -; d_gene: TRBD1; j_gene: TRBJ1-5; v_gene: TRBV4-1; CDR3nt: TGCGCCAGCAGCCAAGAGCTCAGGGGGACCCTCCGTCGACAGCCCCAGCATTTT; CDR3aa: CASSQELRGTLRRQPQHF
abundance: -; d_gene: -; j_gene: TRBJ2-7; v_gene: TRBV9; CDR3nt: TGTGCCAGCAGCGTAGGAGGGGACGGGACACAGGCTTACGAGCAGTACTTC; CDR3aa: CASSVGGDGTQAYEQYF
abundance: -; d_gene: -; j_gene: TRBJ2-6; v_gene: TRBV6-5; CDR3nt: TGTGCCCGGGGAAGTGTATCTGGGGCCAACGTCCTGACTTTC; CDR3aa: CARGSVSGANVLTF
abundance: -; d_gene: TRBD2; j_gene: TRBJ2-3; v_gene: TRBV7-8; CDR3nt: TGTGCCAGCAGCTTAAGGGTTAGCGGGAGGAGCACAGATACGCAGTATTTT; CDR3aa: CASSLRVSGRSTDTQYF
abundance: -; d_gene: -; j_gene: TRBJ1-2; v_gene: TRBV19; CDR3nt: TGTGCCAGTCAGTCATTATCTCAGGGGCGGTCCTATGGCTACACCTTC; CDR3aa: CASQSLSQGRSYGYTF
abundance: -; d_gene: -; j_gene: TRBJ2-7; v_gene: TRBV6-5; CDR3nt: TGTGCCAGCAGTAGGGGGGGCCTTCAGTACTTC; CDR3aa: CASSRGGLQYF
abundance: -; d_gene: -; j_gene: TRBJ1-1; v_gene: TRBV21-1; CDR3nt: TGTGCCAGCAGCAAAGAGGCAGCGGAGGGGTTTGAAGCTTTCTTT; CDR3aa: CASSKEAAEGFEAFF
abundance: -; d_gene: TRBD1; j_gene: TRBJ2-5; v_gene: TRBV9; CDR3nt: TGTGCCAGCAGCGCACCTCAGGGGGTCCAAGAGACCCAGTACTTC; CDR3aa: CASSAPQGVQETQYF
abundance: -; d_gene: -; j_gene: TRBJ1-1; v_gene: TRBV30; CDR3nt: TGTGCCTGGAGCGAAACACGGAACACTGAAGCTTTCTTT; CDR3aa: CAWSETRNTEAFF
abundance: -; d_gene: -; j_gene: TRBJ2-7; v_gene: TRBV30; CDR3nt: TGTGCCTGGAGTGTATCCGGGACAAATGAGCAGTACTTC; CDR3aa: CAWSVSGTNEQYF
abundance: -; d_gene: TRBD1; j_gene: TRBJ2-7; v_gene: TRBV27; CDR3nt: TGTGCCAGCAGTTGGTCAACCGGGACAGCCTCCTACGAGCAGTACTTC; CDR3aa: CASSWSTGTASYEQYF
abundance: -; d_gene: TRBD2; j_gene: TRBJ2-1; v_gene: TRBV7-9; CDR3nt: TGTGCCAGCAGCGGAGGGAGGGAGAATGAGCAGTTCTTC; CDR3aa: CASSGGRENEQFF
abundance: -; d_gene: TRBD1; j_gene: TRBJ1-1; v_gene: TRBV5-8; CDR3nt: TGTGCCAGCAGCCTTGGACAGGAGGTTGAAGCTTTCTTT; CDR3aa: CASSLGQEVEAFF
abundance: -; d_gene: TRBD1; j_gene: TRBJ1-2; v_gene: TRBV27; CDR3nt: TGTGCCAGCAGAAGAGACAGGGCGAGGATCTATGGCTACACCTTC; CDR3aa: CASRRDRARIYGYTF
abundance: -; d_gene: -; j_gene: TRBJ1-2; v_gene: TRBV14; CDR3nt: TGTGCCAGCAGCCAAGTAAGGGGTCCCTATGGCTACACCTTC; CDR3aa: CASSQVRGPYGYTF
abundance: few; d_gene: -; j_gene: TRBJ1-2; v_gene: TRBV6-1; CDR3nt: TGTGCCAGCAGTGAACCGGGACACCTTAACTATGGCTACACCTTC; CDR3aa: CASSEPGHLNYGYTF
abundance: -; d_gene: -; j_gene: TRBJ1-2; v_gene: TRBV5-1; CDR3nt: TGCGCCAGCAGCTTGGGCGAGCCCTATGGCTACACCTTC; CDR3aa: CASSLGEPYGYTF
abundance: -; d_gene: -; j_gene: TRBJ2-7; v_gene: TRBV2; CDR3nt: TGTGCCAGCAGTGAAGAACCGCACACCTACGAGCAGTACTTC; CDR3aa: CASSEEPHTYEQYF
abundance: -; d_gene: TRBD1; j_gene: TRBJ2-7; v_gene: TRBV5-6; CDR3nt: TGTGCCAGCAGCTTGGAAATGGGACAGCGCTTAGGCGAGCAGTACTTC; CDR3aa: CASSLEMGQRLGEQYF
abundance: -; d_gene: -; j_gene: TRBJ2-7; v_gene: TRBV18; CDR3nt: TGTGCCAGCTCACCAGTTGGCAGGGTCGACGAGCAGTACTTC; CDR3aa: CASSPVGRVDEQYF
abundance: few; d_gene: TRBD1; j_gene: TRBJ1-1; v_gene: TRBV6-4; CDR3nt: TGTGCCAGCAGCAAACATGGGACAGGTATCACTGAAGCTTTCTTT; CDR3aa: CASSKHGTGITEAFF
abundance: -; d_gene: -; j_gene: TRBJ2-7; v_gene: TRBV11-2; CDR3nt: TGTGCCAGCAGCTTCGGGACATTCCCCTACGAGCAGTACTTC; CDR3aa: CASSFGTFPYEQYF
abundance: -; d_gene: TRBD1; j_gene: TRBJ2-2; v_gene: TRBV2; CDR3nt: TGTGCCAGCAGGGGACAGGGAGGCACCGGGGAGCTGTTTTTT; CDR3aa: CASRGQGGTGELFF
abundance: -; d_gene: -; j_gene: TRBJ2-3; v_gene: TRBV11-3; CDR3nt: TGTGCCAGCAGCTTGACGGGGGTTAGCACAGATACGCAGTATTTT; CDR3aa: CASSLTGVSTDTQYF
abundance: -; d_gene: TRBD2; j_gene: TRBJ2-1; v_gene: TRBV11-3; CDR3nt: TGTGCCAGCAGCCCCGGACTAGCGGGTTCTAGTAAGCAGTTCTTC; CDR3aa: CASSPGLAGSSKQFF
abundance: -; d_gene: TRBD1; j_gene: TRBJ1-2; v_gene: TRBV5-1; CDR3nt: TGCGCCAGCAGCGCATCGGGACAGGGGGTCTATGGCTACACCTTC; CDR3aa: CASSASGQGVYGYTF
abundance: -; d_gene: TRBD2; j_gene: TRBJ2-2; v_gene: TRBV2; CDR3nt: TGTGCCAGCAGTGGTCTCAGCGGGGGGAACACCGGGGAGCTGTTTTTT; CDR3aa: CASSGLSGGNTGELFF
abundance: -; d_gene: -; j_gene: TRBJ1-5; v_gene: TRBV30; CDR3nt: TGTGCCTGGAGTGTAGGGCAGGGGAGTCAGCCCCAGCATTTT; CDR3aa: CAWSVGQGSQPQHF
abundance: -; d_gene: TRBD2; j_gene: TRBJ2-1; v_gene: TRBV5-6; CDR3nt: TGTGCCAGCAGCTTGGTTGCTGCGGGAGGTTACAATGAGCAGTTCTTC; CDR3aa: CASSLVAAGGYNEQFF
abundance: once; d_gene: TRBD1; j_gene: TRBJ1-4; v_gene: TRBV7-9; CDR3nt: TGTGCCAGCAGCTTAGCCCGACAGGGTGTGGCTAATGAAAAACTGTTTTTT; CDR3aa: CASSLARQGVANEKLFF
abundance: -; d_gene: TRBD1; j_gene: TRBJ2-7; v_gene: TRBV7-3; CDR3nt: TGTGCCAGCAGCTTCGGACAGGGGCGTACCGACGAGCAGTACTTC; CDR3aa: CASSFGQGRTDEQYF
abundance: -; d_gene: -; j_gene: TRBJ2-5; v_gene: TRBV27; CDR3nt: TGTGCCAGCAGTTACCAGGGGTTTGAAGAGACCCAGTACTTC; CDR3aa: CASSYQGFEETQYF
abundance: once; d_gene: -; j_gene: TRBJ1-1; v_gene: TRBV10-2; CDR3nt: TGCGCCAGCAGGGACGACAGCGCTGAAGCTTTCTTT; CDR3aa: CASRDDSAEAFF
abundance: once; d_gene: -; j_gene: TRBJ2-1; v_gene: TRBV7-3; CDR3nt: TGTGCCAGCAGCTTGGGGGTCGGGAGCTATGAGCAGTTCTTC; CDR3aa: CASSLGVGSYEQFF
abundance: -; d_gene: -; j_gene: TRBJ2-4; v_gene: TRBV5-8; CDR3nt: TGTGCCAGCAGCTTTAAAGGGTTAGGGGTCATTCAGTACTTC; CDR3aa: CASSFKGLGVIQYF
abundance: -; d_gene: -; j_gene: TRBJ1-1; v_gene: TRBV6-5; CDR3nt: TGTGCCAGCAGCACCGGGATCACCACTGAAGCTTTCTTT; CDR3aa: CASSTGITTEAFF
abundance: -; d_gene: TRBD1; j_gene: TRBJ2-5; v_gene: TRBV19; CDR3nt: TGTGCCAGCCGACAGGGGGAGACCCAGTACTTC; CDR3aa: CASRQGETQYF